The rows below give T cell receptor beta chains drawn from one sample of a study of beta chain features in type 1 diabetes. Data came from immunoSEQ multiplex PCR; TCRdb stores just in-frame clones and leaves some out. The sample records 150,000 to 200,000 clones, roughly 60% being singletons. The sample comprised naive CD4+ T cells from blood. These receptors came from a man aged 25 to 40 with type 1 diabetes. Both conserved end residues are part of each CDR3. Each record gives: clone size, J gene, V gene, D gene, CDR3 DNA, CDR3 protein. A D gene is named only where the DNA matches it firmly. Clone size is stated in some rows and not others, as once, few, many or a class when expanded.

>-|TRBJ2-5|TRBV7-2|TRBD2
TGTGCCAGCAGCTTAGACAGCGGGGGCGAGACCCAGTACTTC
CASSLDSGGETQYF
>-|TRBJ2-7|TRBV7-2|TRBD2
TGTGCCAGCAGCTTAGAAAGCGGGGGAACCTACGAGCAGTACTTC
CASSLESGGTYEQYF
>-|TRBJ2-1|TRBV2|TRBD2
TGTGCCAGCAGGGATCGGACTAGCGACTATGAGCAGTTCTTC
CASRDRTSDYEQFF
>-|TRBJ2-7|TRBV25-1|TRBD1
TGTGCCAGCAGTGAAGTGGGACAGAGGACCTACGAGCAGTACTTC
CASSEVGQRTYEQYF
>few|TRBJ2-3|TRBV9|-
TGTGCCAGCAGCCCAGACCCGACCCGAGCAGATACGCAGTATTTT
CASSPDPTRADTQYF
>-|TRBJ2-3|TRBV7-2|TRBD2
TGTGCCAGCAAAGTAGGGGATACTAGCGGGGGGCGTGGCACAGATACGCAGTATTTT
CASKVGDTSGGRGTDTQYF
>-|TRBJ2-3|TRBV7-9|-
TGTGCCAGCAGCTTAGTGTCTGCGGGGAGCACAGATACGCAGTATTTT
CASSLVSAGSTDTQYF
>few|TRBJ2-3|TRBV11-2|-
TGTGCCAGCAGCTTAATAGTTGTAAGCACAGATACGCAGTATTTT
CASSLIVVSTDTQYF
>-|TRBJ2-3|TRBV6-6|TRBD1
TGTGCCAGCAGACAGGGGGCTACAGATACGCAGTATTTT
CASRQGATDTQYF
>few|TRBJ2-7|TRBV30|-
TGTGCCTGGAGTAGACAGTATTCCTACGAGCAGTACTTC
CAWSRQYSYEQYF
>-|TRBJ2-7|TRBV1|-
TGCACCAGCAGGGCCCAGCAGTACTTC
CTSRAQQYF
>-|TRBJ2-5|TRBV30|-
TGTGCCTGGAGTGTAGGACCTGTGGAAGGGACCCAGTACTTC
CAWSVGPVEGTQYF
>few|TRBJ2-5|TRBV29-1|-
TGCAGCTTGACAATTCGCGAGACCCAGTACTTC
CSLTIRETQYF
>-|TRBJ1-6|TRBV30|TRBD1
TGTGCCTGGAGTGATACAGGGGGAAATTCACCCCTCCACTTT
CAWSDTGGNSPLHF
>-|TRBJ1-5|TRBV5-6|-
TGTGCCAGCAGCTTGCGTTACAATCAGCCCCAGCATTTT
CASSLRYNQPQHF
>-|TRBJ2-3|TRBV7-2|TRBD2
TGTGCCAGCCGCTCTAGCGGGGGAACAGATACGCAGTATTTT
CASRSSGGTDTQYF
>-|TRBJ1-1|TRBV29-1|TRBD1
TGCAGCGCGACAACAGGGGTGAACACTGAAGCTTTCTTT
CSATTGVNTEAFF
>-|TRBJ2-1|TRBV25-1|-
TGTGCCAGCAGTGCAGCTCTAAGGGGCAATGAGCAGTTCTTC
CASSAALRGNEQFF
>-|TRBJ2-7|TRBV5-1|TRBD1
TGCGCCAGCAGCTTGGGGACAGGGCCCTACGAGCAGTACTTC
CASSLGTGPYEQYF
>once|TRBJ2-7|TRBV30|-
TGTGCCTGGAGCCCCGGGAGCTACGAGCAGTACTTC
CAWSPGSYEQYF
>-|TRBJ1-6|TRBV7-2|-
TGTGCCAGCAGCTTAGTGGCGGATTCACCCCTCCACTTT
CASSLVADSPLHF
>few|TRBJ1-1|TRBV19|TRBD1
TGTGCCAGTAGTACTGGACAGGGGGCTTACACTGAAGCTTTCTTT
CASSTGQGAYTEAFF
>-|TRBJ2-1|TRBV28|-
TGTGCCAGCAGTTCCGCTCCGGACAGAACAAATGAGCAGTTCTTC
CASSSAPDRTNEQFF
>-|TRBJ1-2|TRBV14|-
TGTGCCAGCAGCCAGGACGGCTATGGCTACACCTTC
CASSQDGYGYTF
>-|TRBJ2-1|TRBV7-9|-
TGTGCCAGCAGAGGCCGGGAGAGGGAGTTCTTC
CASRGREREFF
>few|TRBJ1-1|TRBV4-3|TRBD1
TGCGCCAGCAGCCAAGACAGGGGGCAAGCTTTCTTT
CASSQDRGQAFF
>-|TRBJ2-3|TRBV11-2|TRBD2
TGTGCCAGCAGCCCAGCTAGCGGGGGGGCCCCAGATACGCAGTATTTT
CASSPASGGAPDTQYF
>-|TRBJ2-7|TRBV11-2|-
TGTGCCTCCAATGGGCTCAGGGGTCGGTACGAGCAGTACTTC
CASNGLRGRYEQYF
>-|TRBJ1-2|TRBV2|TRBD1
TGTGCCAGCAGTGACCGGGACAGAGACTATGGCTACACCTTC
CASSDRDRDYGYTF
>once|TRBJ1-1|TRBV10-3|-
TGTGCCATCAGTGAGAGGACAGAGAACACTGAAGCTTTCTTT
CAISERTENTEAFF
>-|TRBJ1-4|TRBV30|TRBD1
TGTGCCTGGTCCCGGACAGGGGGAGGTGAAAAACTGTTTTTT
CAWSRTGGGEKLFF